This passage covers 6 T cell receptor beta chains from one sample sequenced in a study of CD8 T cells in Susac syndrome. Random hexamers were used to reverse transcribe the RNA input (roughly 0.5 to 1 ug). From the immunoSEQ multiplex PCR reads, TCRdb called clonotypes with MiXCR, one entry per CDR3 protein. The sample carries some 180,000 distinct CDR3 sequences, about 93% recorded once. Sequences were obtained from CD4+ T cells from PBMCs. The receptors shown here come from a human donor with Susac syndrome.

This chain uses TRBV18 with TRBJ1-3, with D unresolved. The V and J ends lost 6 bases and 0 bases respectively, with 12 bases between them. The CDR3 loop spans 15 amino acids. Germline CDR1 and CDR2: KGHSH and LQKENI. For the CDR3, the DNA is TGTGCCAGCTCCCTCGGCGTCGCCTCTGGAAACACCATATATTTT. Its translation is CASSLGVASGNTIYF.

The J gene is TRBJ2-1, the V gene TRBV4-3, with 8 nucleotides matching TRBD2. The trim removed 2 bases at V and 6 bases at J, leaving 6 bases unmatched. Germline V gene sequence: CDR1 LGHNA, CDR2 YSLEER. There are 15 residues in the CDR3. The DNA for the CDR3 is TGCGCCAGCAGCCAAAATCCGGGACTAGTCAATGAGCAGTTCTTC. Translated: CASSQNPGLVNEQFF.

This chain uses TRBV9 with TRBJ1-5; D not resolved. This CDR3 is 14 amino acids long. Germline values: CDR1 SGDLS, CDR2 YYNGEE. V was trimmed by 0 bases and J by 4 bases, leaving 8 bases between them. CDR3 DNA sequence: TGTGCCAGCAGCGTAGATGGGAGGAATCAGCCCCAGCATTTT. Amino acid sequence: CASSVDGRNQPQHF.

The V call is TRBV25-1, the J call TRBJ2-7, with 7 bases fitting TRBD1. Trimming at V came to 4 bases and at J to 2 bases, leaving 5 bases not matched to a gene. Germline values: CDR1 MGHDK, CDR2 SYGVNS. The CDR3 loop spans 14 amino acids. The CDR3 is CASSADRAPYEQYF. In nucleotides, the CDR3 is TGTGCCAGCAGTGCCGACAGGGCACCCTACGAGCAGTACTTC.

The chain employs TRBV28 and TRBJ1-2, with a possible D match to TRBD1 (5 bases). This CDR3 contains 15 residues. Germline V gene data show CDR1 as MDHEN and CDR2 as SYDVKM. Trimming took off 8 bases at V and 1 base at J, with 17 bases between the two ends. The CDR3: CASGSQTADNYGYTF. DNA of the CDR3: TGTGCCAGCGGAAGTCAGACAGCAGATAACTATGGCTACACCTTC.

This chain connects TRBV2 to TRBJ1-5, with a tentative D call TRBD1 (5 bases). The CDR3 is 14 amino acids. CDR1 is SNHLY, CDR2 FYNNEI, per germline. The ends were cut back, 1 base at V and 11 bases at J, with 15 bases in the middle. This CDR3 is CASSEGTPLEAQHF. In nucleotides, the CDR3 is TGTGCCAGCAGTGAAGGGACACCCCTCGAGGCCCAGCATTTT.